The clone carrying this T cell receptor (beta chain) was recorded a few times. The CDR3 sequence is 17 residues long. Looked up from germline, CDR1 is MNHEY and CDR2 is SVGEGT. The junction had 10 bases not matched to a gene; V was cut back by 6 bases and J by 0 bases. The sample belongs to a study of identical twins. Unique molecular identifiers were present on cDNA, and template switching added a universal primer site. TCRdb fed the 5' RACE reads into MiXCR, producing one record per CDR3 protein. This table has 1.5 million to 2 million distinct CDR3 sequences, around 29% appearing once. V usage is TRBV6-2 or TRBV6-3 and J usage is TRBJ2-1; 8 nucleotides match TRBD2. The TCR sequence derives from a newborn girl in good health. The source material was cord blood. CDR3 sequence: CASRGPFSGISYNEQFF. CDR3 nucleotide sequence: TGTGCCAGCAGGGGCCCATTTAGCGGGATCTCCTACAATGAGCAGTTCTTC.